The next 10 T cell receptor beta chains were all read from a single sample in a study of T-cell memory formation after mild COVID-19. TCRdb used MiXCR to reprocess the 5' RACE reads, holding one entry per CDR3 protein. The sample yields about 130,000 distinct CDR3 sequences, about 25% seen once. The sequenced sample was PBMCs or a T cell subset sorted from them (not recorded which). These receptors originate from an adult woman who had mild COVID-19 (a few samples of this study predate the infection). Cell type and time point are not known.

This clonotype came up a few times. The chain recombines TRBV5-1 with TRBJ2-3, with unresolved D. The V end lost 1 base, the J end lost 2 bases, and 5 bases lay between the germline ends. Germline V gene sequence: CDR1 SGHRS, CDR2 YFSETQ. The CDR3 is 13 residues long. The CDR3 sequence: CASSLWITDTQYF. CDR3 nucleotides: TGCGCCAGCAGCTTGTGGATCACAGATACGCAGTATTTT. Combining the CDR3 with reference TRBV5-1 and TRBJ2-3 gives the whole variable domain KAGVTQTPRYLIKTRGQQVTLSCSPISGHRSVSWYQQTPGQGLQFLFEYFSETQRNKGNFPGRFSGRQFSNSRSEMNVSTLELGDSALYLCASSLWITDTQYFGPGTRLTVL.

This clonotype appeared a few times. The chain uses TRBV6-2 or TRBV6-3 and TRBJ2-7; 8 bases map to TRBD1. The germline CDR1 and CDR2 sequences are MNHEY and SVGEGT. V trimming: 4 bases; J trimming: 4 bases; junction bases outside the gene matches: 9. The CDR3 covers 15 residues. The CDR3 coding sequence is TGTGCCAGCAGTTCCCGGACAGGGCGGCTATACGAGCAGTACTTC. It encodes CASSSRTGRLYEQYF.

The J gene is TRBJ1-1, the V gene TRBV7-2; the D gene is possibly TRBD1 (6 bases). The V gene lost 0 bases and the J gene lost 0 bases, with 8 bases spanning the gap. Germline values: CDR1 SGHTA, CDR2 FQGNSA. The CDR3 is made up of 15 amino acids. DNA for the CDR3: TGTGCCAGCAGCTTAGCGGGACAAATGAACACTGAAGCTTTCTTT. Translating gives CASSLAGQMNTEAFF.

This clonotype was found a few times. This chain connects TRBV12-3 or TRBV12-4 to TRBJ2-3; D not resolved. Trimming cost V 6 bases and J 4 bases, with 14 bases left between them. The CDR3 has 14 residues. The chain's CDR3 is CASSPRRESDTQYF. CDR3 bases: TGTGCCAGCAGCCCGAGAAGAGAATCAGATACGCAGTATTTT.

This clonotype was counted between two and nine times. V usage is TRBV25-1 and J usage is TRBJ2-2, with unresolved D. Germline assignment: CDR1 MGHDK and CDR2 SYGVNS. The V end was cut by 4 bases, the J end by 7 bases, with 4 bases between. This CDR3 comprises 11 residues. CDR3 loop: CASSGFGELFF. The CDR3 DNA follows: TGTGCCAGCAGTGGTTTCGGGGAGCTGTTTTTT. The variable domain in full, completed from reference TRBV25-1 and TRBJ2-2, reads EADIYQTPRYLVIGTGKKITLECSQTMGHDKMYWYQQDPGMELHLIHYSYGVNSTEKGDLSSESTVSRIRTEHFPLTLESARPSHTSQYLCASSGFGELFFGEGSRLTVL.

There are a few counts of this clonotype. The chain recombines TRBV6-2 or TRBV6-3 with TRBJ2-1, with unresolved D. V was trimmed by 0 bases and J by 9 bases, leaving 9 bases between them. The CDR3 extends over 13 amino acids. Germline values: CDR1 MNHEY, CDR2 SVGEGT. The CDR3 is CASSYSGGGEQFF. The DNA for the CDR3 is TGTGCCAGCAGTTACTCTGGCGGTGGTGAGCAGTTCTTC.

This clonotype was counted only a few times. The chain joins TRBV4-1 to TRBJ2-7; tentative D call: TRBD2 (6 bases). V lost 0 bases and J 2 bases, leaving 11 bases between the germline ends. The CDR3 is 15 residues long. Germline CDR1 reads MGHRA; CDR2 reads YSYEKL. CDR3 region: CASSQDRPGAYEQYF. CDR3 sequence (DNA): TGCGCCAGCAGCCAAGATCGTCCGGGGGCCTACGAGCAGTACTTC.

The chain recombines TRBV6-2 or TRBV6-3 with TRBJ2-2; no definite D call. The V end was cut by 2 bases, the J end by 3 bases, with 4 bases between. The V gene's germline CDR1 is MNHEY and CDR2 SVGEGT. The CDR3 has 13 residues. CDR3 region: CASSYQDTGELFF. In DNA, the CDR3 is TGTGCCAGCAGTTACCAGGACACCGGGGAGCTGTTTTTT.

This clonotype was seen a few times. The chain recombines TRBV20-1 with TRBJ2-5; 8 bases are shared with TRBD2. Germline V gene lookup returns CDR1 DFQATT and CDR2 SNEGSKA (reference sequence). The CDR3 length is 14 residues. J lost 5 bases, V lost 0 bases, and 5 bases had no gene match. CDR3 nucleotides: TGCAGTGCTAGAGATCCGGCTAGCGGGGAGACCCAGTACTTC. As protein: CSARDPASGETQYF.

V is TRBV29-1 and J is TRBJ2-7, with D possibly being TRBD2 (6 bases). CDR1 is SQVTM, CDR2 ANQGSEA, per germline. V was cut by 5 bases and J by 0 bases, with 11 bases left in between. This CDR3 region has 13 residues. CDR3 nucleotides: TGCAGCGTTCAAACGGGGGACTCCTACGAGCAGTACTTC. Protein product: CSVQTGDSYEQYF.